The entry that follows covers one T cell receptor beta chain sequence. CDR1 and CDR2 (germline): LNHDA, SQIVND (reference sequence). The CDR3 has 16 residues. Trimming stripped 3 bases from V and 0 bases from J, with 12 bases between. This record belongs to a study of blood T cell repertoires in COVID-19. Study at large: T cells, B-cell-depleted T cells, or PBMCs provided the cDNA or gDNA that served as material.

Per the authors' pipeline: The assay estimated nucleated cells by amplifying reference gene primers. Produced via immunoSEQ multiplex PCR; TCRdb's table is partial and in-frame only. Clone size and the V and J calls come from that table; the DNA yielded D and trimming. The sample contains about 97,000 clones, around 92% of which appear only once. The source of this sequence is a man aged 50-60 years with active COVID-19. The chain carries TRBV19 and TRBJ2-1; D might be TRBD1 (5 bases). Sequenced input: peripheral blood. CDR3 residues: CASSISRQNSYNEQFF. In DNA form, the CDR3 reads TGTGCCAGTAGTATCTCAAGACAGAACTCCTACAATGAGCAGTTCTTC.